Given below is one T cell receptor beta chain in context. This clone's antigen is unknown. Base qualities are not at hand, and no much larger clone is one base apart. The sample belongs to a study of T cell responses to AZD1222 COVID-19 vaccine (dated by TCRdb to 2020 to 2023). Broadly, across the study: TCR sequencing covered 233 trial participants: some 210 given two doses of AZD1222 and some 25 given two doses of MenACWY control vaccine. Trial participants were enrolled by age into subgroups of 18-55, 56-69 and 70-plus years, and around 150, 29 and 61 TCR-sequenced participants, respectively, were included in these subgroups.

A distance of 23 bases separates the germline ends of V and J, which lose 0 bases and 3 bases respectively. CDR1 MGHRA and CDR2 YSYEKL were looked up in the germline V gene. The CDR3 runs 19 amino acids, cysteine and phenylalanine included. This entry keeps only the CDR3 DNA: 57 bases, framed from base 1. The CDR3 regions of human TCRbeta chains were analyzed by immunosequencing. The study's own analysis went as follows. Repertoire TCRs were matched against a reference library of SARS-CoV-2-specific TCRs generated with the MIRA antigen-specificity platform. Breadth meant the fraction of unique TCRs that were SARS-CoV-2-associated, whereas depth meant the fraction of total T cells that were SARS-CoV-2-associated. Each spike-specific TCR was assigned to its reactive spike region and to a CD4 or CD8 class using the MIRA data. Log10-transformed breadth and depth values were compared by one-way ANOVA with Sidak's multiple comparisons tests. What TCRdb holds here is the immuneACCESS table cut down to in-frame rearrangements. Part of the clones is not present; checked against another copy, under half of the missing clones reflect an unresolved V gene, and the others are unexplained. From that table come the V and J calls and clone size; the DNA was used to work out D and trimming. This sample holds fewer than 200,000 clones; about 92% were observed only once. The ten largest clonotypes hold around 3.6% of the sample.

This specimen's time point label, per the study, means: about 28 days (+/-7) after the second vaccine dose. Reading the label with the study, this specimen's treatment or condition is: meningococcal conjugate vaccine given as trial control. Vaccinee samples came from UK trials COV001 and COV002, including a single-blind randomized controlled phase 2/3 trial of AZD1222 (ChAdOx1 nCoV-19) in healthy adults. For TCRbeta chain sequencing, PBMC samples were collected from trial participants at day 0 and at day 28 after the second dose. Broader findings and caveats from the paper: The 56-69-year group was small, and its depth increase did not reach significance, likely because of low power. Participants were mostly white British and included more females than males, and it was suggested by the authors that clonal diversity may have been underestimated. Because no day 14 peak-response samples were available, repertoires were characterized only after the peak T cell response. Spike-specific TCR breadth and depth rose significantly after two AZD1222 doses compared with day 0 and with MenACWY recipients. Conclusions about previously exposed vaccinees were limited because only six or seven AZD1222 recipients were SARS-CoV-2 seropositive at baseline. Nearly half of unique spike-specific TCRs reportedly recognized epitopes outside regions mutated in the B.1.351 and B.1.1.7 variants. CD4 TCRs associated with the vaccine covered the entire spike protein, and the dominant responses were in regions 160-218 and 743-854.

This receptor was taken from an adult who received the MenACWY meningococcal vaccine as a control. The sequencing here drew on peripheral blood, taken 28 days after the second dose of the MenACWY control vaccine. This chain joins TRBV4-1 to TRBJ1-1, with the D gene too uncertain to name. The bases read TGCGCCAGCAGCCAAGAGGATATGTTGATGGCGGTCGGGGACACTGAAGCTTTCTTT. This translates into CASSQEDMLMAVGDTEAFF.